These T cell receptor beta chains were read from a single sample in a study of CD8 T cells in ankylosing spondylitis. TCRdb recomputed calls from the 5' RACE reads with MiXCR, one row per CDR3 protein. Among 200,000 to 250,000 distinct CDR3 sequences listed, roughly 18% were seen once. Sequencing was performed on blood, either unsorted or a sorted T cell fraction (not recorded which). Receptors were obtained from a male donor with ankylosing spondylitis. Both conserved end residues are part of each CDR3. Each record gives: V gene, J gene, clone size, D gene, CDR3 DNA, CDR3 protein. D genes are given only for firm matches. Some rows have no size entry. The others give once, few or many, or a class for an expanded clone.

V gene: TRBV27; J gene: TRBJ2-1; clone size: few; D gene: TRBD2; CDR3 DNA: TGTGCCAGCAGTTTAGCCGGCGGGGGTCCATACAATGAGCAGTTCTTC; CDR3 protein: CASSLAGGGPYNEQFF
V gene: TRBV20-1; J gene: TRBJ2-7; clone size: -; D gene: -; CDR3 DNA: TGCAGTGCTCTTGGGCGGTCTTCCTACGAGCAGTACTTC; CDR3 protein: CSALGRSSYEQYF
V gene: TRBV12-3/TRBV12-4; J gene: TRBJ2-1; clone size: many; D gene: TRBD2; CDR3 DNA: TGTGCCAGCAGTTTAAGCGGGGGGGCCGATGAGCAGTTCTTC; CDR3 protein: CASSLSGGADEQFF
V gene: TRBV12-3/TRBV12-4; J gene: TRBJ1-3; clone size: few; D gene: TRBD1; CDR3 DNA: TGTGCCAGCAGTAAACCCGGGACAGGCTCTGGAAACACCATATATTTT; CDR3 protein: CASSKPGTGSGNTIYF
V gene: TRBV27; J gene: TRBJ2-5; clone size: -; D gene: TRBD2; CDR3 DNA: TGTGCCAGCAGTCCTCTGGCGGGGGAGAGCCAAGAGACCCAGTACTTC; CDR3 protein: CASSPLAGESQETQYF
V gene: TRBV7-2; J gene: TRBJ2-2; clone size: few; D gene: -; CDR3 DNA: TGTGCCAGCAGCTTACGCCTAGCAGTTACCGGGGAGCTGTTTTTT; CDR3 protein: CASSLRLAVTGELFF
V gene: TRBV7-8; J gene: TRBJ1-1; clone size: -; D gene: TRBD1; CDR3 DNA: TGTGCCAGCAGCTGGGCCGGGACAGACCTTTACGCTGAAGCTTTCTTT; CDR3 protein: CASSWAGTDLYAEAFF
V gene: TRBV10-3; J gene: TRBJ2-3; clone size: few; D gene: -; CDR3 DNA: TGTGCCATCAGAGACCCCTTTGCGGGTTCTCGCACAGATACGCAGTATTTT; CDR3 protein: CAIRDPFAGSRTDTQYF
V gene: TRBV3-1; J gene: TRBJ2-2; clone size: -; D gene: TRBD1; CDR3 DNA: TGTGCCAGCAGCCAACGGGACAGGGTCGCCGGGGAGCTGTTTTTT; CDR3 protein: CASSQRDRVAGELFF
V gene: TRBV11-2; J gene: TRBJ2-1; clone size: -; D gene: TRBD2; CDR3 DNA: TGTGCCAGCAGCAGCCTGACTAGCGGGGCCTACAATGAGCAGTTCTTC; CDR3 protein: CASSSLTSGAYNEQFF
V gene: TRBV12-3/TRBV12-4; J gene: TRBJ2-1; clone size: -; D gene: -; CDR3 DNA: TGTGCCAGCAGTTTGGGGGCTAGCCCTATCTACAATGAGCAGTTCTTC; CDR3 protein: CASSLGASPIYNEQFF
V gene: TRBV13; J gene: TRBJ2-5; clone size: -; D gene: -; CDR3 DNA: TGTGCCAGCAGCTTACTTCGCGAGACCCAGTACTTC; CDR3 protein: CASSLLRETQYF
V gene: TRBV18; J gene: TRBJ1-2; clone size: -; D gene: -; CDR3 DNA: TGTGCCAGCTCACCCTCGCCGACAGTTACCGTACCAGGCTACACCTTC; CDR3 protein: CASSPSPTVTVPGYTF
V gene: TRBV28; J gene: TRBJ2-7; clone size: -; D gene: TRBD2; CDR3 DNA: TGTGCCAGCAGCCCTGGACTAGCGATTTACGAGCAGTACTTC; CDR3 protein: CASSPGLAIYEQYF
V gene: TRBV3-1; J gene: TRBJ2-7; clone size: few; D gene: -; CDR3 DNA: TGTGCCAGCAGCGGAGACCCTTTCTACGAGCAGTACTTC; CDR3 protein: CASSGDPFYEQYF
V gene: TRBV12-3/TRBV12-4; J gene: TRBJ1-1; clone size: few; D gene: TRBD1; CDR3 DNA: TGTGCCAGCAACCTAGGGACAGGGGTTAGTCCTGAAGCTTTCTTT; CDR3 protein: CASNLGTGVSPEAFF
V gene: TRBV12-3/TRBV12-4; J gene: TRBJ1-2; clone size: few; D gene: -; CDR3 DNA: TGTGCCAGCAGTGGGATGGGGGGGGCTGGTCGCTATGGCTACACCTTC; CDR3 protein: CASSGMGGAGRYGYTF
V gene: TRBV7-6; J gene: TRBJ2-7; clone size: -; D gene: -; CDR3 DNA: TGTGCCAGCAGCTTAGCTGGAAGGGGGGATATAGCCTACGAGCAGTACTTC; CDR3 protein: CASSLAGRGDIAYEQYF
V gene: TRBV27; J gene: TRBJ1-1; clone size: -; D gene: -; CDR3 DNA: TGTGCCAGCAGGCCCCGGGGCATGGGCACTGAAGCTTTCTTT; CDR3 protein: CASRPRGMGTEAFF
V gene: TRBV12-3/TRBV12-4; J gene: TRBJ1-5; clone size: many; D gene: TRBD1; CDR3 DNA: TGTGCCAGCAGCACCGGGACAGGCAATCAGCCCCAGCATTTT; CDR3 protein: CASSTGTGNQPQHF
V gene: TRBV27; J gene: TRBJ1-2; clone size: -; D gene: -; CDR3 DNA: TGTGCCAGCAGTTACGATTATGCGGGGGGGCGCGGCTACACCTTC; CDR3 protein: CASSYDYAGGRGYTF
V gene: TRBV10-3; J gene: TRBJ1-1; clone size: few; D gene: TRBD1; CDR3 DNA: TGTGCCATCACCGGGACAGGGACCCCTGGGACTGAAGCTTTCTTT; CDR3 protein: CAITGTGTPGTEAFF
V gene: TRBV3-1; J gene: TRBJ2-7; clone size: -; D gene: -; CDR3 DNA: TGTGCCAGCAGCCAAGATCTGAGGGTGGGTAGGGCAACCTACGAGCAGTACTTC; CDR3 protein: CASSQDLRVGRATYEQYF
V gene: TRBV29-1; J gene: TRBJ1-1; clone size: -; D gene: TRBD1; CDR3 DNA: TGCAGTGGACAGGGCCACACTGAAGCTTTCTTT; CDR3 protein: CSGQGHTEAFF
V gene: TRBV3-1; J gene: TRBJ1-1; clone size: -; D gene: -; CDR3 DNA: TGTGCCAGCACCCTAAGGGAGAACACTGAAGCTTTCTTT; CDR3 protein: CASTLRENTEAFF
V gene: TRBV28; J gene: TRBJ2-7; clone size: -; D gene: TRBD1; CDR3 DNA: TGTGCCAGCAGGTCGCGTTGGGACAGCCAATCCTACGAGCAGTACTTC; CDR3 protein: CASRSRWDSQSYEQYF
V gene: TRBV9; J gene: TRBJ2-2; clone size: -; D gene: TRBD2; CDR3 DNA: TGTGCCAGCAGCGTAGGTAGCGGGCTGAACACCGGGGAGCTGTTTTTT; CDR3 protein: CASSVGSGLNTGELFF
V gene: TRBV9; J gene: TRBJ2-3; clone size: -; D gene: -; CDR3 DNA: TGTGCCAGCAGCGGTGGGAGCGGGAGCACAGATACGCAGTATTTT; CDR3 protein: CASSGGSGSTDTQYF
V gene: TRBV7-9; J gene: TRBJ2-3; clone size: -; D gene: -; CDR3 DNA: TGTGCCAGCAGCCCAGGACAATTAGATACGCAGTATTTT; CDR3 protein: CASSPGQLDTQYF
V gene: TRBV6-5; J gene: TRBJ2-5; clone size: few; D gene: -; CDR3 DNA: TGTGCCAGCAGTCCGCGCCGGGAGACCCAGTACTTC; CDR3 protein: CASSPRRETQYF
V gene: TRBV12-3/TRBV12-4; J gene: TRBJ2-3; clone size: -; D gene: TRBD2; CDR3 DNA: TGTGCCAGCGGCTCTAGCGGGAGAGCAGATACGCAGTATTTT; CDR3 protein: CASGSSGRADTQYF
V gene: TRBV10-3; J gene: TRBJ1-1; clone size: few; D gene: TRBD1; CDR3 DNA: TGTGCCACCGGGACAGGGGGCCCTGAAGCTTTCTTT; CDR3 protein: CATGTGGPEAFF
V gene: TRBV19; J gene: TRBJ2-1; clone size: -; D gene: TRBD1; CDR3 DNA: TGTGCCAGTAGTATGGGACAGAACAATGAGCAGTTCTTC; CDR3 protein: CASSMGQNNEQFF